This entry is about one T cell receptor (beta chain). Participants were aged roughly 18 to 89 years from about two dozen US areas. Cohort placement rested on clinical history that participants reported themselves. This specimen belongs to a study of blood T cell repertoires in COVID-19. Overall study: There were acute and convalescent COVID-19 samples, and they came from the United States, Italy and Spain. In each case, the material was cDNA or gDNA derived from T cells, B-cell-depleted T cells, or PBMCs.

Here immunoSEQ multiplex PCR was the method, and the copy in TCRdb shows in-frame clones only, minus some. The table lists about 310,000 clones, about 85% of them singletons. The TCR originated in a woman between 25 and 40 years old who had been exposed to COVID-19. The sequenced sample consisted of PBMCs or T cells enriched from blood (not recorded which).

CDR3: CASSQDWLAGVTDEQFF. The CDR3 nucleotides read TGTGCCAGCAGCCAAGATTGGCTAGCGGGAGTTACAGATGAGCAGTTCTTC. The rearrangement uses TRBV3-1 (or the pseudogene TRBV3-2) and TRBJ2-1; 10 nucleotides agree with TRBD2. This CDR3 comprises 17 residues. Germline V CDR1 and CDR2: LGHDT, YNNKEL (reference sequence). V shed 0 bases, J shed 8 bases, and the junction held 10 bases outside the gene matches.